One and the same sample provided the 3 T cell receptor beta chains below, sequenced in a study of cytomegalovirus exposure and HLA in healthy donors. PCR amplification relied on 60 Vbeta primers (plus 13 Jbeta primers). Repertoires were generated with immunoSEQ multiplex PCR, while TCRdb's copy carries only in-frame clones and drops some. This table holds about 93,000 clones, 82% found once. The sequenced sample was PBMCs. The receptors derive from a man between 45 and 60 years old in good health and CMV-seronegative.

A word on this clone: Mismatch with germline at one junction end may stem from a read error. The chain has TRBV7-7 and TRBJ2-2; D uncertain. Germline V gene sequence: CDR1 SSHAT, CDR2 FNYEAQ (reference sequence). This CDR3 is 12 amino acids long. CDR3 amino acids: CASRSVAGELFF. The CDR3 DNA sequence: TGTGCTAGCAGATCGGTGGCCGGGGAGCTGTTTTTT.

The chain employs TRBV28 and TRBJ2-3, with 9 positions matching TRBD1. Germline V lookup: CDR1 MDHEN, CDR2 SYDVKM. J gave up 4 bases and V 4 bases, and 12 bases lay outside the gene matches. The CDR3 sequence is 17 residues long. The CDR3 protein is CASSSLSDRGRSDTQYF. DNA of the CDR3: TGTGCCAGCAGTTCCCTCTCGGACAGGGGACGTTCAGATACGCAGTATTTT. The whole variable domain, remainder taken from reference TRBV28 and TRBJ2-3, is DVKVTQSSRYLVKRTGEKVFLECVQDMDHENMFWYRQDPGLGLRLIYFSYDVKMKEKGDIPEGYSVSREKKERFSLILESASTNQTSMYLCASSSLSDRGRSDTQYFGPGTRLTVL.

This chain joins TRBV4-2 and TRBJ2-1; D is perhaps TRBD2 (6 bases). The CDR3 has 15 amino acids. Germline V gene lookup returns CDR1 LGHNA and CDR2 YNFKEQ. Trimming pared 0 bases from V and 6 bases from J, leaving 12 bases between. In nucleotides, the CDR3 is TGTGCCAGCAGCCAAGATTTACTAGCTTCCAATGAGCAGTTCTTC. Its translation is CASSQDLLASNEQFF.